The 8 T cell receptor beta chains below all came from one sample that was sequenced in a study of T cell responses to AZD1222 COVID-19 vaccine. Sequencing used immunoSEQ multiplex PCR; TCRdb keeps in-frame clones, though not all of them. This table has fewer than 85,000 clones, nearly 90% appearing once. The sequenced sample was peripheral blood, obtained 28 days after the second AZD1222 dose. These TCRs come from an adult who received the AZD1222 COVID-19 vaccine.

The J gene is TRBJ1-5, the V gene TRBV30; a weak D match, TRBD1 (6 bases). The CDR3 runs 12 residues. From germline, CDR1 is GTSNPN and CDR2 SVGIG (reference sequence). Trimming pared 8 bases from V and 11 bases from J, leaving 19 bases between. The chain's CDR3 is CALEQGGLAQHF. For the CDR3, the DNA is TGTGCCCTCGAACAGGGCGGTTTAGCCCAGCATTTT. The whole variable domain, remainder taken from reference TRBV30 and TRBJ1-5, is SQTIHQWPATLVQPVGSPLSLECTVEGTSNPNLYWYRQAAGRGLQLLFYSVGIGQISSEVPQNLSASRPQDRQFILSSKKLLLSDSGFYLCALEQGGLAQHFGDGTRLSIL.

The chain joins TRBV5-8 to TRBJ2-1; 8 nucleotides match TRBD1. CDR1 and CDR2 from the germline V gene are SGHTS and YDEGEE. J gave up 1 base and V 3 bases, and 3 bases lay outside the gene matches. The CDR3 loop spans 15 amino acids. The CDR3 DNA follows: TGTGCCAGCAGCTCCCGGGACAGGTCCTACAATGAGCAGTTCTTC. Its protein product is CASSSRDRSYNEQFF.

The chain recombines TRBV5-1 with TRBJ1-4, with TRBD1 as a possible D gene (6 bases). V shed 4 bases and J shed 5 bases, with 12 bases lying between them. The CDR3 sequence is 14 residues long. The germline V gene encodes CDR1 SGHRS and CDR2 YFSETQ. DNA for the CDR3: TGCGCCAGCAGCCAGGGGTTGGGGAATGAAAAACTGTTTTTT. It codes for CASSQGLGNEKLFF.

This clone is a singleton in its sample. The chain uses TRBV9 and TRBJ2-3; 7 nucleotides align to TRBD2. With 0 bases clipped from V and 2 bases from J, the junction kept 6 bases outside the gene matches. This CDR3 spans 16 amino acids. Germline values: CDR1 SGDLS, CDR2 YYNGEE. The CDR3 loop reads CASSVGASGLTDTQYF. For the CDR3, the DNA is TGTGCCAGCAGCGTAGGGGCTAGCGGCCTCACAGATACGCAGTATTTT.

DNA of the CDR3: TGTGCCAGCAGTTCCGCGCCCTCACACAGGGGAAGGTCCTACAATGAGCAGTTCTTC. Translating gives CASSSAPSHRGRSYNEQFF. The J gene is TRBJ2-1, the V gene TRBV28, with 7 bases that match TRBD1. V trimming: 4 bases; J trimming: 1 base; junction bases outside the gene matches: 16. Germline V gene lookup returns CDR1 MDHEN and CDR2 SYDVKM. There are 19 residues in the CDR3.

The chain uses TRBV12-3 or TRBV12-4 and TRBJ1-2; TRBD1 aligns across 8 bases. The CDR3 totals 13 residues. Trimming removed 6 bases from V and 6 bases from J; junction bases left unmatched: 6. The CDR3 DNA is TGTGCCAGCAGCTGGACAGGGAGTAATGGCTACACCTTC. As protein: CASSWTGSNGYTF.

V is TRBV6-5 and J is TRBJ1-1; no firm D call. This CDR3 has 13 residues. CDR1 is MNHEY and CDR2 is SVGAGI in the germline V gene. V was cut by 7 bases and J by 0 bases, with 9 bases left in between. CDR3 residues: CASKQQMNTEAFF. The CDR3 DNA reads as TGTGCCAGCAAGCAGCAAATGAACACTGAAGCTTTCTTT.

This clone was recorded a few times. J is TRBJ1-1 and V is TRBV29-1; 7 positions match TRBD1. Germline CDR1 is SQVTM and CDR2 is ANQGSEA. The V and J ends lost 7 bases and 1 base, in that order; junction bases with no gene match: 12. The CDR3 is 15 residues long. The CDR3 reads CSAPGTVAGNTEAFF. The CDR3 region has the DNA TGCAGCGCTCCTGGGACAGTCGCCGGGAACACTGAAGCTTTCTTT.